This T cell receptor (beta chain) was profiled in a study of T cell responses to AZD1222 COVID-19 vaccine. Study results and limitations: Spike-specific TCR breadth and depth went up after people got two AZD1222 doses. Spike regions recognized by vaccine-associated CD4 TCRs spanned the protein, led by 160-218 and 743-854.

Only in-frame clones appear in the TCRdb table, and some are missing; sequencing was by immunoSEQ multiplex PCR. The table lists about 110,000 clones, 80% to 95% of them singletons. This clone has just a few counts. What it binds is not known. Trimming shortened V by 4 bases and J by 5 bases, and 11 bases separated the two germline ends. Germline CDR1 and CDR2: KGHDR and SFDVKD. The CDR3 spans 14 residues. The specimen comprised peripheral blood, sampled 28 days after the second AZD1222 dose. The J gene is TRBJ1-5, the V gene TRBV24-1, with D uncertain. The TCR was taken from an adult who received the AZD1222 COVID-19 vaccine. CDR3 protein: CATSDSGRDQPQHF. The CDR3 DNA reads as TGTGCCACCAGTGACTCGGGCCGCGATCAGCCCCAGCATTTT.